The next 25 T cell receptor beta chains were all read from a single sample in a study of cytomegalovirus exposure and HLA in healthy donors (dated by TCRdb to 2016 to 2017). The library was prepared using the immunoSEQ multiplex PCR assay. For the multiplex PCR, a mixture combining 60 forward primers for TCR Vbeta segments and 13 reverse primers for TCR Jbeta segments was used. Entries here come from immuneACCESS through TCRdb and include only in-frame sequences with V and J called. Some clones fail to appear in such tables; in the studies checked, an unresolved V gene covers under half of the shortfall, and the cause of the remainder is unknown. Within this sample are around 140,000 clones, with 75% to 85% of them counted one time only. About 1.7% of the sample comes from the top ten. Sequenced input: PBMCs. These receptors all come from a female donor in good health and CMV-seropositive.

This chain links TRBV5-4 with TRBJ2-3, with TRBD2 matching 8 bases. The J segment lost 3 bases and the V segment lost 2 bases, leaving 5 bases of the junction unmatched. The CDR3 spans 15 residues. CDR1 is SGHNT, CDR2 YYREEE, per germline (reference sequence). CDR3 sequence: CASSLVGGRTDTQYF. The CDR3 coding sequence is TGTGCCAGCAGCTTAGTTGGCGGGAGGACAGATACGCAGTATTTT.

This chain joins TRBV5-1 and TRBJ2-7; TRBD2 agrees at 7 bases. The CDR3 is 16 amino acids. Germline V lookup: CDR1 SGHRS, CDR2 YFSETQ. V lost 4 bases and J lost 6; bases outside the gene matches: 16. CDR3: CASSTGYGGSRVEQYF. The CDR3 DNA sequence: TGCGCCAGCAGCACAGGATATGGCGGGAGTCGGGTCGAGCAGTACTTC.

The chain combines TRBV28 with TRBJ2-7; tentatively, D is TRBD2 (6 bases). The CDR3 has 14 amino acids. V lost 8 bases and J 6 bases, leaving 20 bases between the germline ends. Germline assignment: CDR1 MDHEN and CDR2 SYDVKM. This CDR3 is CASLLASGVGEQYF. The CDR3 bases are TGTGCCAGCCTTTTGGCGTCGGGGGTAGGCGAGCAGTACTTC.

This clone appeared once. The chain joins TRBV5-5 to TRBJ2-2, with a possible D match to TRBD1 (6 bases). V shed 1 base and J shed 5 bases, with 18 bases lying between them. The CDR3 length is 17 residues. Germline loops: CDR1 SGHKS, CDR2 YYEKEE (reference sequence). Here the CDR3 DNA reads TGTGCCAGCAGCTTGTCAGGGGTGGCGTACGGTACCGGGGAGCTGTTTTTT. Translated: CASSLSGVAYGTGELFF.

Only one count was recorded for this clone. The CDR3 region is CASSQGGTKETQYF. CDR3 coding DNA: TGTGCCAGCAGCCAGGGGGGCACAAAAGAGACCCAGTACTTC. The genes are TRBV5-4 and TRBJ2-5; perhaps TRBD1 as D (7 bases). Trimming took 4 bases from V and 3 from J, leaving 13 bases between them. The CDR3 is made up of 14 amino acids. Germline V gene lookup returns CDR1 SGHNT and CDR2 YYREEE (reference sequence).

This chain uses TRBV30 with TRBJ1-5; weak D call: TRBD1 (5 bases). Germline assignment: CDR1 GTSNPN and CDR2 SVGIG (reference sequence). The CDR3 length is 16 residues. The V gene lost 0 bases and the J gene lost 5 bases, with 17 bases spanning the gap. CDR3 loop: CAWSVPGFRDHQPQHF. CDR3 sequence (DNA): TGTGCCTGGAGTGTACCAGGTTTCAGGGATCATCAGCCCCAGCATTTT.

The V gene is TRBV30, the J gene TRBJ1-5, with D possibly TRBD1 on 5 matching bases. Trimming took off 1 base at V and 0 bases at J, with 16 bases between the two ends. CDR3 length: 17 amino acids. The germline V gene encodes CDR1 GTSNPN and CDR2 SVGIG (reference sequence). Written as DNA, the CDR3 is TGTGCCTGGAGTGACCCCGGGGGGAAATATAGCAATCAGCCCCAGCATTTT. The encoded protein is CAWSDPGGKYSNQPQHF.

This clone was picked up one time. The CDR3 sequence is CASSKESFLAGIGELFF. The CDR3 coding sequence is TGTGCCAGCAGCAAAGAGAGTTTCCTAGCCGGGATCGGGGAGCTGTTTTTT. This sequence joins TRBV21-1 and TRBJ2-2; the D call of TRBD2 is as the table states it, not checked on the DNA. TRBV21-1 is termed a pseudogene. The CDR3 covers 17 residues.

The V call is TRBV5-1, the J call TRBJ2-7; D possibly corresponds to TRBD2 (5 bases). The CDR3 is 15 amino acids. Trimming took 0 bases from V and 3 from J, leaving 13 bases between them. CDR1 SGHRS and CDR2 YFSETQ come from the germline V gene. The CDR3 spells CASSLAPGSDYEQYF. CDR3 DNA: TGCGCCAGCAGCTTGGCTCCGGGATCGGACTACGAGCAGTACTTC.

Here the CDR3 reads CASSAARANTGELFF. In DNA form, the CDR3 reads TGTGCCAGCAGCGCGGCGCGGGCGAACACCGGGGAGCTGTTTTTT. The rearrangement links TRBV11-2 to TRBJ2-2; TRBD2 might be the D (5 bases). The germline gives CDR1 SGHAT, CDR2 FQNNGV. This CDR3 has 15 amino acids. Deletions cut 5 bases from V and 0 bases from J, with 10 bases between.

This CDR3 reads CASSDRQGEGTQYF. CDR3 DNA: TGCGCCAGCAGCGATAGACAGGGAGAGGGGACCCAGTACTTC. The chain recombines TRBV5-1 with TRBJ2-5; 7 nucleotides line up with TRBD1. The CDR3 runs 14 residues. Per germline, CDR1 SGHRS and CDR2 YFSETQ. J gave up 7 bases and V 4 bases, and 10 bases lay outside the gene matches.

The CDR3 coding sequence is TGTGCCAGCAGTAGGGACAGAAATACCGGGGAGCTGTTTTTT. Encoded protein: CASSRDRNTGELFF. The rearrangement uses TRBV27 and TRBJ2-2, with 7 bases lining up with TRBD1. The germline V gene encodes CDR1 MNHEY and CDR2 SMNVEV (reference sequence). V lost 5 bases to trimming and J lost 5 bases; unmatched junction nucleotides: 5. The CDR3 has 14 amino acids.

The chain is built from TRBV5-1 and TRBJ1-2; D is undetermined. With 0 bases removed from V and 0 bases from J, the gap between germline ends came to 6 bases. Germline values: CDR1 SGHRS, CDR2 YFSETQ. The CDR3 loop spans 14 amino acids. The CDR3 spells CASSLDSSNYGYTF. In DNA form, the CDR3 reads TGCGCCAGCAGCTTGGACAGCTCTAACTATGGCTACACCTTC.

This rearrangement joins TRBV25-1 to TRBJ2-5; TRBD1 agrees at 8 bases. The assigned J gene may be wrong: the sequence end matches TRBJ2-7 better. Germline loops: CDR1 MGHDK, CDR2 SYGVNS. This CDR3 is built from 15 residues. The CDR3 coding sequence is TGTGCCAGCAGTGAACACGGGACAGGCCCCTACGAGCAGTACTTC. The encoded protein is CASSEHGTGPYEQYF.

The J gene is TRBJ1-1, the V gene TRBV6-1, with D perhaps TRBD1 (6 bases). The germline CDR1 and CDR2 sequences are MNHNS and SASEGT. V lost 0 bases, J lost 3 bases, and 11 bases lay in between. The CDR3 covers 15 residues. The DNA for the CDR3 is TGTGCCAGCAGTGAAGCCCGAACAGGGTACACTGAAGCTTTCTTT. Translated, it gives CASSEARTGYTEAFF.

The chain is built from TRBV10-2 and TRBJ2-1; TRBD2 agrees at 9 bases. The CDR3 sequence is 15 residues long. Losses at the gene ends were 7 bases for V and 8 bases for J; bases not matched to a gene: 12. Germline V gene sequence: CDR1 WSHSY, CDR2 SAAADI. The CDR3 nucleotides read TGCGCCAGCATGGGGGTTGGCGGGAGGGCCGATGAGCAGTTCTTC. This translates into CASMGVGGRADEQFF.

This chain connects TRBV9 to TRBJ1-2; possible D gene TRBD1, 6 bases. Germline lookup yields CDR1 SGDLS and CDR2 YYNGEE. V was shortened by 0 bases and J by 4 bases, with 13 bases between the two germline ends. The CDR3 is made up of 15 amino acids. The CDR3 sequence: CASSVDTGSFYGYTF. The CDR3 region has the DNA TGTGCCAGCAGCGTAGATACAGGGAGTTTCTATGGCTACACCTTC. Together with reference TRBV9 and TRBJ1-2, the CDR3 gives the full variable domain: DSGVTQTPKHLITATGQRVTLRCSPRSGDLSVYWYQQSLDQGLQFLIQYYNGEERAKGNILERFSAQQFPDLHSELNLSSLELGDSALYFCASSVDTGSFYGYTFGSGTRLTVV.

In the case of this clone: Sequence at one end of the junction differs from germline and may be a read error. The rearrangement links TRBV7-9 to TRBJ2-3; TRBD2 aligns across 13 bases. CDR3 length: 16 residues. Germline V gene sequence: CDR1 SEHNR, CDR2 FQNEAQ (reference sequence). Here the CDR3 DNA reads TGTTCCAGCAGTCACGGACTAGCGGGAGTAACAGATACGCAGTATTTT. It yields the protein CSSSHGLAGVTDTQYF.

The rearrangement links TRBV6-4 to TRBJ1-5, with a weak D call TRBD1 (5 bases). There are 21 residues in the CDR3. V was shortened by 2 bases and J by 4 bases, with 30 bases between the two germline ends. CDR1 and CDR2 from the germline V gene are MRHNA and SNTAGT. The CDR3, as DNA: TGTGCCAGCAGTGACGGGTTTTATCAGGACACCATCCGAAAGGGAAATCAGCCCCAGCATTTT. It is translated as CASSDGFYQDTIRKGNQPQHF.

This clone was seen only a few times. The chain is built from TRBV5-1 and TRBJ1-1; tentative D call: TRBD1 (5 bases). The CDR3 runs 13 residues. V was cut by 0 bases and J by 4 bases, with 7 bases left in between. Germline-derived CDR1 and CDR2 are SGHRS and YFSETQ. CDR3 sequence: CASSLDGGTEAFF. CDR3 coding DNA: TGCGCCAGCAGCTTGGACGGGGGCACTGAAGCTTTCTTT.

The chain uses TRBV13 and TRBJ1-6, with no clear D. In germline, CDR1 is PRHDT, CDR2 FYEKMQ (reference sequence). V shed 2 bases and J shed 7 bases, with 3 bases lying between them. This CDR3 is built from 12 residues. For the CDR3, the DNA is TGTGCCAGCAGCTTACAGAATTCACCCCTCCACTTT. Its protein product is CASSLQNSPLHF.

V gene TRBV12-5 combines with J gene TRBJ1-2; the D is unclear. V dropped 6 bases and J dropped 4 bases, with 12 bases sitting between them. Per the germline V gene, CDR1 is LGHNT and CDR2 is FRNRAP. The CDR3 is 13 residues long. The CDR3 loop is CASGKDTAYGYTF. The DNA for the CDR3 is TGTGCTAGTGGCAAAGATACAGCCTATGGCTACACCTTC.

Regarding this clone: One end of the junction does not line up with germline, which may come from a read error. The chain joins TRBV7-9 to TRBJ2-3, with 7 bases lining up with TRBD2. Germline assignment: CDR1 SEHNR and CDR2 FQNEAQ (reference sequence). The CDR3 loop spans 16 amino acids. The CDR3, as DNA: TGTTCCAGCAGCTGGGGGGGGGAGGGCCCCTCAGATACGCAGTATTTT. The encoded protein is CSSSWGGEGPSDTQYF.

The V gene is TRBV19, the J gene TRBJ2-7; D gene uncertain. The CDR3 sequence is 13 residues long. The V end lost 3 bases, the J end lost 2 bases, and 8 bases lay between the germline ends. Germline assignment: CDR1 LNHDA and CDR2 SQIVND (reference sequence). CDR3 amino acids: CASSISTAYEQYF. For the CDR3, the DNA is TGTGCCAGTAGTATCTCGACTGCCTACGAGCAGTACTTC.

This clone was seen only once. V and J are TRBV5-1 and TRBJ2-3; D gene uncertain. The ends were cut back, 4 bases at V and 6 bases at J, with 18 bases in the middle. This CDR3 contains 15 residues. Germline V gene data show CDR1 as SGHRS and CDR2 as YFSETQ. CDR3 DNA sequence: TGCGCCAGCAGCCTCTCTAACGTGGGCCCGGATACGCAGTATTTT. Amino acids: CASSLSNVGPDTQYF. Full variable domain (rest looked up from reference TRBV5-1 and TRBJ2-3): KAGVTQTPRYLIKTRGQQVTLSCSPISGHRSVSWYQQTPGQGLQFLFEYFSETQRNKGNFPGRFSGRQFSNSRSEMNVSTLELGDSALYLCASSLSNVGPDTQYFGPGTRLTVL.